The clone carrying this TCR beta chain was seen ten or more times. The antigen is not known. Each sample had at least 6.5 million PBMCs isolated. With 5 bases removed from V and 2 bases from J, the gap between germline ends came to 7 bases. CDR3 length equals 12 residues. Germline CDR1 is SEHNR and CDR2 is FQNEAQ (reference sequence). The use of a sample-barcoded 5' primer and a J-beta primer mix characterized a second PCR of roughly 6 to 11 cycles. TCRdb reprocessed the 5' RACE reads with MiXCR, giving one entry per CDR3 protein. The sample yields over a million distinct CDR3 sequences, approximately 42% seen once. The data belong to a study of blood T cells in healthy people across ages. Notes on the study in general: Observed TCR beta diversity showed a strong correlation with the percentage of naive T cells as measured by flow cytometry. Measured against age, TCR beta diversity per million T cells decreased in a roughly linear manner. Versus aged donors, long-lived donors had higher diversity and more naive CD4+ cells.

The sequence came from a woman younger than 30 in good health. The chain has TRBV7-9 and TRBJ2-7, with no clear D. Sequencing was carried out using blood. CDR3 region: CASSPVTYEQYF. DNA of the CDR3: TGTGCCAGCAGCCCCGTGACCTACGAGCAGTACTTC.